This is a list of T cell receptor beta chains from one sample in a study of T-cell memory formation after mild COVID-19. MiXCR, run by TCRdb on the 5' RACE reads, gives a single entry per CDR3 protein. This table has around 340,000 distinct CDR3 sequences, about an eighth appearing once. Material: PBMCs or a T cell subset sorted from them (not recorded which). These receptors were obtained from a young man who had mild COVID-19 (a few samples of this study predate the infection). Cell type and time point are not known. Both conserved end residues are trimmed from each CDR3. The size of a clone is reported for some rows only, either as once, few or many, or as a class for expanded clones.

V	size	J	CDR3
TRBV7-3	few	TRBJ1-6	ASSAVGAYNSPLH
TRBV5-5	-	TRBJ2-4	ASSWGGGNIQY
TRBV20-1	-	TRBJ1-1	SARDAGGNTEAF
TRBV18	many	TRBJ2-5	ASSPGPRDAETQY
TRBV18	few	TRBJ2-5	ASSNYQETQY
TRBV7-9	-	TRBJ2-3	ASSPDRGVSDTQY
TRBV7-2	many	TRBJ1-5	ASSLEGYRVPNQPQH
TRBV7-8	-	TRBJ2-2	AGNWGDTGELF
TRBV4-3	many	TRBJ2-2	ASSHDRDTGELF
TRBV5-1	many	TRBJ2-7	ASSSSAGTLSYEQY
TRBV27	-	TRBJ1-2	ASTREAGLISDGYT
TRBV20-1	few	TRBJ2-7	SASSGGSYEQY
TRBV4-1	few	TRBJ2-7	ASSLEAGSFGGSEQY
TRBV7-2	-	TRBJ2-5	ASSPRGGKAETQY
TRBV23-1	-	TRBJ2-7	ASRGDYEQY
TRBV7-2	-	TRBJ1-1	ASSPGVELWMNTEAF
TRBV29-1	-	TRBJ1-4	SVVRDGENEKLF
TRBV18	-	TRBJ2-5	ASSPISGGAGVVETQY
TRBV5-1	once	TRBJ2-7	ASRPWTGGSEQY
TRBV5-1	few	TRBJ1-2	ASSNRGGGGYT
TRBV15	-	TRBJ1-1	ATSRGDRGEAF
TRBV7-3	-	TRBJ2-1	ASSPQGMSNNEQF
TRBV19	few	TRBJ1-1	ASSIMGLSNTEAF
TRBV6-6	many	TRBJ2-1	ATSGLVFHNEQF
TRBV10-3	few	TRBJ2-3	AISSGLAGTDTQY
TRBV20-1	-	TRBJ1-2	SARQAGYT
TRBV10-3	few	TRBJ2-3	AIKVWTQDADTQY
TRBV12-3/TRBV12-4	-	TRBJ2-6	ASSPESSGANVLT
TRBV15	-	TRBJ1-1	ATSVGLGAEAF
TRBV11-2	few	TRBJ2-5	ASSEDRGLETQY
TRBV5-1	-	TRBJ2-7	ASRGRRGEPYEQY
TRBV6-5	few	TRBJ1-5	ASSYGQGNQPQH
TRBV20-1	-	TRBJ2-1	SAYRGRRGSYNEQF
TRBV24-1	few	TRBJ2-3	ATSAATGTYTDTQY
TRBV5-1	-	TRBJ1-3	ASSSGDGGNTIY
TRBV20-1	-	TRBJ2-2	SARTPGLAVHTGELF
TRBV20-1	few	TRBJ1-1	SASRSGGTEAF
TRBV19	-	TRBJ2-3	ASRLAGGPDTQY
TRBV7-2	-	TRBJ2-7	ASSPGWQVSSYEQY
TRBV6-2/TRBV6-3	few	TRBJ2-1	ASSYSHGGGWDEQF
TRBV7-9	-	TRBJ2-2	ASSLGLAGVTGELF
TRBV5-4	few	TRBJ1-3	ASSLDSVSGNTIY